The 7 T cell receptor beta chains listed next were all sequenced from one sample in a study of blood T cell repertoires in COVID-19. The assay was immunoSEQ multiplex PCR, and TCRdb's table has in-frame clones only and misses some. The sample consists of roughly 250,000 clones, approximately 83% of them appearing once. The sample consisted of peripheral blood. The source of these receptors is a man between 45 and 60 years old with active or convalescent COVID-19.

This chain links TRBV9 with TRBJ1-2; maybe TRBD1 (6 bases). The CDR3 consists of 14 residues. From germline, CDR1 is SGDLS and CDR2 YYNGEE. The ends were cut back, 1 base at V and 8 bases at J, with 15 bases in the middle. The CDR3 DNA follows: TGTGCCAGCAGCGTACCCGGCAGGGGTCGGGGCTACACCTTC. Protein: CASSVPGRGRGYTF.

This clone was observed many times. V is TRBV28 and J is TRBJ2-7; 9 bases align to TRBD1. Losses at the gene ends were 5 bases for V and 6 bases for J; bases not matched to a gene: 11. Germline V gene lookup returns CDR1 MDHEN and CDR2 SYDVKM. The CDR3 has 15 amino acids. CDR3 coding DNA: TGTGCCAGCAGTCTCACCGGGACAGGGTGGGTCGAGCAGTACTTC. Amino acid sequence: CASSLTGTGWVEQYF.

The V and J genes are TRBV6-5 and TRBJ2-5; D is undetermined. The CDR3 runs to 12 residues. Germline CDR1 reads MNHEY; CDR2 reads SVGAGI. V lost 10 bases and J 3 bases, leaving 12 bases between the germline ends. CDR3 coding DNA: TGTGCCACCCGACGAGCGAAAGAGACCCAGTACTTC. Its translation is CATRRAKETQYF.

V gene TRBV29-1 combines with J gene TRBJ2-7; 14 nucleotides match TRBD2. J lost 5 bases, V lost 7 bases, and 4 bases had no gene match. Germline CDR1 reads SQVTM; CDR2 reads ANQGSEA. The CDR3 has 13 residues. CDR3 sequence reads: CSARTSGGNEQYF. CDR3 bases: TGCAGCGCCCGGACTAGCGGGGGGAACGAGCAGTACTTC.

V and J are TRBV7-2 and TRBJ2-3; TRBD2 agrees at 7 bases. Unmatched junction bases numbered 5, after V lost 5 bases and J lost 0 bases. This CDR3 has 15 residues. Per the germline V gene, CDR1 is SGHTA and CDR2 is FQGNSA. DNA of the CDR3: TGTGCCAGCAGCCGGGGACTACCTAGCACAGATACGCAGTATTTT. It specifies CASSRGLPSTDTQYF.

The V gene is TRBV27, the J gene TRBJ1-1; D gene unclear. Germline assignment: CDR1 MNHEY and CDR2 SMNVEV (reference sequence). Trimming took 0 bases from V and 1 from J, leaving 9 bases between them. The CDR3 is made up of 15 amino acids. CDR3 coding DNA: TGTGCCAGCAGTTTATCGCGGGTAGGGAACACTGAAGCTTTCTTT. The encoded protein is CASSLSRVGNTEAFF.

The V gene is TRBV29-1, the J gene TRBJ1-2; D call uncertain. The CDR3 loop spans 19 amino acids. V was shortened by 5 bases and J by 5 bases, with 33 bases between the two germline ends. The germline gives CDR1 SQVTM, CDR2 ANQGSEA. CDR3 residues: CSVSIYRRTRRAYGYGYTF. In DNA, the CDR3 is TGCAGCGTTTCAATTTACAGACGGACTCGACGGGCTTATGGGTATGGCTACACCTTC.